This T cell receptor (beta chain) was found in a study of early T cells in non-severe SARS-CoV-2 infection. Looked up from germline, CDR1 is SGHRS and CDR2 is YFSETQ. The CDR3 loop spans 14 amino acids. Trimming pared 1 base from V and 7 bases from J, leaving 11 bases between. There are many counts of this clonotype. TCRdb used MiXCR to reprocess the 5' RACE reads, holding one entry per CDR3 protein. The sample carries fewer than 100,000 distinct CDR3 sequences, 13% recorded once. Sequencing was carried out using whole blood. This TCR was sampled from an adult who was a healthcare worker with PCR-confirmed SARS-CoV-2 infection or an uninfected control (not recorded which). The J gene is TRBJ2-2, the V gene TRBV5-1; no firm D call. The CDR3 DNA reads TGCGCCAGCAGCTTGATCAGGATCGACGGGGAGCTGTTTTTT. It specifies CASSLIRIDGELFF.